This T cell receptor beta chain was sequenced during a study of cytomegalovirus exposure and HLA in healthy donors. V was clipped by 0 bases and J by 7 bases, with 8 bases between them. CDR1 and CDR2 from the germline V gene are GTSNPN and SVGIG (reference sequence). The CDR3 consists of 12 residues. Study-wide findings and caveats: A prior analysis recorded that most TCR beta V segments were productive about 87% or about 30% of the time. Among TCR beta chains, those listed as cytomegalovirus-associated numbered around 180.

The sample holds one count of this clone. Its specificity is not known. Healthy bone marrow donors made up the donor group. The PCR employed 60 Vbeta primers together with 13 Jbeta primers. Here immunoSEQ multiplex PCR was the method, and the copy in TCRdb shows in-frame clones only, minus some. In the table there are about 160,000 clones, about 64% of which are singletons. The sequence came from a woman in her sixties in good health and CMV-seropositive. The gene calls are TRBV30 and TRBJ2-3; D remains unclear. The sequenced sample consisted of PBMCs. The CDR3 coding sequence is TGTGCCTGGAGTGTAGGTAGCCATACGCAGTATTTT. It encodes CAWSVGSHTQYF.